What follows are 16 T cell receptor beta chains derived from one specimen sequenced in a study of blood T cell repertoires in COVID-19. Libraries were prepared by immunoSEQ multiplex PCR; TCRdb keeps only in-frame clonotypes and omits some of them. The repertoire holds 180,000 or so clones, about 85% seen once, with over 0.85% in the top ten. Sequencing was performed on peripheral blood. Every receptor here comes from a young man with acute or convalescent COVID-19.

This clone has a single count. The genes are TRBV10-1 and TRBJ2-1; no reliable D call. The CDR3 runs 17 residues. CDR1 and CDR2 from the germline V gene are WNHNN and SYGVQD (reference sequence). V gave up 0 bases and J gave up 3 bases, with 15 bases separating them. This CDR3 reads CASSESSKSFGYNEQFF. The CDR3 coding sequence is TGCGCCAGCAGTGAGTCGAGTAAGTCGTTCGGCTACAATGAGCAGTTCTTC.

The chain couples TRBV6-1 to TRBJ2-7; D not certain. V lost 1 base and J lost 2, with 9 bases in between. The CDR3 length is 14 residues. Germline lookup yields CDR1 MNHNS and CDR2 SASEGT. CDR3 nucleotides: TGTGCCAGCAGTGAAGACAGTCCACCCTACGAGCAGTACGTC. Protein product: CASSEDSPPYEQYV.

The genes are TRBV12-3 or TRBV12-4 and TRBJ1-5; 7 bases fit TRBD1. Losses at the gene ends were 6 bases for V and 15 bases for J; bases not matched to a gene: 11. The CDR3 contains 12 residues. Written as DNA, the CDR3 is TGTGCCAGCAGCCCTAACAGGGGTTACCGGCATTTT. Protein sequence: CASSPNRGYRHF.

The chain uses TRBV18 and TRBJ1-5, with D perhaps matching TRBD1 (6 bases). Germline-derived CDR1 and CDR2 are KGHSH and LQKENI. V lost 9 bases and J lost 5, with 17 bases in between. The length of the CDR3 is 14 residues. CDR3 amino acids: CASRPASGDQPQHF. CDR3 DNA: TGTGCCAGTCGACCGGCTTCAGGGGATCAGCCCCAGCATTTT.

This chain joins TRBV4-2 and TRBJ2-2; 13 bases line up with TRBD2. The J segment lost 0 bases and the V segment lost 2 bases, leaving 6 bases of the junction unmatched. Germline V CDR1 and CDR2: LGHNA, YNFKEQ. The CDR3 consists of 19 residues. CDR3 sequence: CASSQKTSGGNANTGELFF. In nucleotides, the CDR3 is TGTGCCAGCAGCCAAAAGACTAGCGGGGGGAATGCGAACACCGGGGAGCTGTTTTTT.

The V and J genes are TRBV11-2 and TRBJ2-5; 11 nucleotides line up with TRBD2. This CDR3 has 13 residues. With 5 bases clipped from V and 7 bases from J, the junction kept 3 bases outside the gene matches. Germline values: CDR1 SGHAT, CDR2 FQNNGV. CDR3 sequence: CASSPGTSGTQYF. The CDR3 nucleotides read TGTGCCAGCAGCCCCGGGACTAGCGGGACCCAGTACTTC.

The chain uses TRBV3-1 (or the pseudogene TRBV3-2) and TRBJ1-1; D gene ambiguous. Trimming took 3 bases from V and 8 from J, leaving 7 bases between them. The CDR3 loop spans 11 amino acids. Germline V gene data show CDR1 as LGHDT and CDR2 as YNNKEL (reference sequence). The CDR3 spells CASSHLGEAFF. In nucleotides, the CDR3 is TGTGCCAGCAGCCATCTAGGAGAAGCTTTCTTT.

The V and J genes are TRBV5-5 and TRBJ1-5; 11 nucleotides agree with TRBD1. Germline lookup yields CDR1 SGHKS and CDR2 YYEKEE (reference sequence). This CDR3 spans 15 amino acids. V shed 5 bases, J shed 5 bases, and the junction held 6 bases outside the gene matches. DNA for the CDR3: TGTGCCAGCAGAAAGGGACAGGGGGTGGATCAGCCCCAGCATTTT. This gives the protein CASRKGQGVDQPQHF.

The chain carries TRBV30 and TRBJ2-5; no firm D call. The length of the CDR3 is 12 residues. V was clipped by 1 base and J by 4 bases, with 7 bases between them. From germline, CDR1 is GTSNPN and CDR2 SVGIG (reference sequence). The CDR3 DNA reads as TGTGCCTGGAGTGGGCAGCGAGAGACCCAGTACTTC. Its protein product is CAWSGQRETQYF. Together with reference TRBV30 and TRBJ2-5, the CDR3 gives the full variable domain: SQTIHQWPATLVQPVGSPLSLECTVEGTSNPNLYWYRQAAGRGLQLLFYSVGIGQISSEVPQNLSASRPQDRQFILSSKKLLLSDSGFYLCAWSGQRETQYFGPGTRLLVL.

The V call is TRBV12-3 or TRBV12-4, the J call TRBJ2-7; 7 positions agree with TRBD1. V lost 7 bases to trimming and J lost 3 bases; unmatched junction nucleotides: 6. CDR3 length: 13 amino acids. The CDR3 sequence is CASTHGDSYEQYF. CDR3 bases: TGTGCCAGCACCCACGGGGACAGCTACGAGCAGTACTTC.

The chain is built from TRBV28 and TRBJ1-6, with 10 positions matching TRBD1. The V gene's germline CDR1 is MDHEN and CDR2 SYDVKM. The CDR3 length is 15 residues. Germline trimming cut 5 bases from V and 8 bases from J; bases unmatched to any gene: 6. This CDR3 reads CASSGQGQGYSPLHF. CDR3 sequence (DNA): TGTGCCAGCAGTGGCCAGGGACAGGGGTATTCACCCCTCCACTTT.

V usage is TRBV18 and J usage is TRBJ1-1; D is perhaps TRBD1 (6 bases). The CDR3 is 15 residues long. V was cut by 3 bases and J by 4 bases, with 15 bases left in between. CDR1 is KGHSH, CDR2 LQKENI, per germline. The CDR3 spells CASSPSGGRGTEAFF. The CDR3 nucleotides are TGTGCCAGCTCACCTTCGGGGGGCCGGGGCACTGAAGCTTTCTTT. The full variable domain, in which reference TRBV18 and TRBJ1-1 provide the parts outside the CDR3, is NAGVMQNPRHLVRRRGQEARLRCSPMKGHSHVYWYRQLPEEGLKFMVYLQKENIIDESGMPKERFSAEFPKEGPSILRIQQVVRGDSAAYFCASSPSGGRGTEAFFGQGTRLTVV.

The chain combines TRBV28 with TRBJ1-3; D gene uncertain. The germline V and J ends were trimmed by 5 bases and 2 bases, with 10 bases remaining between them. In germline, CDR1 is MDHEN, CDR2 SYDVKM. The CDR3 consists of 14 residues. The CDR3 region is CASSPRNAGNTIYF. Written as DNA, the CDR3 is TGTGCCAGCAGTCCGCGCAACGCTGGAAACACCATATATTTT.

The V gene is TRBV6-5, the J gene TRBJ1-1, with D hard to call. This CDR3 is 11 amino acids long. V was cut by 2 bases and J by 8 bases, with 6 bases left in between. CDR1 and CDR2 (germline): MNHEY, SVGAGI. CDR3 sequence: CASSYAREAFF. CDR3 in DNA: TGTGCCAGCAGTTACGCCCGGGAAGCTTTCTTT.

This chain connects TRBV19 to TRBJ2-3; 7 bases map to TRBD1. The V gene end was trimmed by 3 bases and the J gene end by 3 bases; junction bases not matched to a gene: 9. The germline CDR1 and CDR2 sequences are LNHDA and SQIVND (reference sequence). This CDR3 comprises 16 residues. CDR3 in amino acids: CASSIAKGARTDTQYF. The CDR3 DNA follows: TGTGCCAGTAGTATCGCCAAGGGGGCTAGGACAGATACGCAGTATTTT. The entire variable domain, with the rest obtained from reference TRBV19 and TRBJ2-3, is as follows: DGGITQSPKYLFRKEGQNVTLSCEQNLNHDAMYWYRQDPGQGLRLIYYSQIVNDFQKGDIAEGYSVSREKKESFPLTVTSAQKNPTAFYLCASSIAKGARTDTQYFGPGTRLTVL.

The V and J genes are TRBV29-1 and TRBJ2-1, with TRBD2 matching over 9 bases. V lost 3 bases to trimming and J lost 9 bases; unmatched junction nucleotides: 6. From germline, CDR1 is SQVTM and CDR2 ANQGSEA. This CDR3 has 13 residues. CDR3 amino acids: CSVEASGVFEQFF. CDR3 nucleotide sequence: TGCAGCGTTGAGGCTAGCGGGGTGTTTGAGCAGTTCTTC.